Following are 19 T cell receptor beta chains from one sample sequenced in a study of blood T cell repertoires in COVID-19. Repertoires were generated with immunoSEQ multiplex PCR, while TCRdb's copy carries only in-frame clones and drops some. The sample includes about 74,000 clones, 84% seen only once; the top ten take about a third. The sequenced material came from peripheral blood. Receptors originate from a man between 65 and 85 years old with acute or convalescent COVID-19.

V gene TRBV4-1 combines with J gene TRBJ1-4; D is undetermined. This CDR3 spans 16 amino acids. Per the germline V gene, CDR1 is MGHRA and CDR2 is YSYEKL. V was clipped by 4 bases and J by 4 bases, with 16 bases between them. The CDR3 loop is CASSPPYEEINEKLFF. DNA of the CDR3: TGCGCCAGCAGCCCCCCCTACGAGGAGATTAATGAAAAACTGTTTTTT.

The V call is TRBV5-5, the J call TRBJ2-2; D is perhaps TRBD2 (5 bases). The V end lost 3 bases, the J end lost 1 base, and 16 bases lay between the germline ends. Germline CDR1 is SGHKS and CDR2 is YYEKEE (reference sequence). CDR3 size: 17 residues. CDR3 loop: CASSSQTGILNTGELFF. For the CDR3, the DNA is TGTGCCAGCAGCTCGCAGACGGGGATCCTGAACACCGGGGAGCTGTTTTTT.

This chain links TRBV5-4 with TRBJ2-5; D perhaps matches TRBD2 (6 bases). This CDR3 is built from 11 residues. Per the germline V gene, CDR1 is SGHNT and CDR2 is YYREEE (reference sequence). V dropped 10 bases and J dropped 1 base, with 8 bases sitting between them. The DNA for the CDR3 is TGTGCCGCGGGGATCCAAGAGACCCAGTACTTC. Translating it yields CAAGIQETQYF.

The V gene is TRBV15, the J gene TRBJ2-5, with unresolved D. Germline CDR1 and CDR2: LNHNV and YYDKDF (reference sequence). V was clipped by 3 bases and J by 1 base, with 9 bases between them. This CDR3 spans 14 amino acids. The CDR3 sequence: CATSSDFSQETQYF. The CDR3 DNA sequence: TGTGCCACCAGCAGTGACTTTTCCCAAGAGACCCAGTACTTC.

The chain links TRBV7-2 to TRBJ1-2; D is uncertain. The ends were cut back, 5 bases at V and 5 bases at J, with 12 bases in the middle. The CDR3 is 13 residues long. Looked up from germline, CDR1 is SGHTA and CDR2 is FQGNSA. The chain's CDR3 is CASSPGLSYGYTF. CDR3 nucleotides: TGTGCCAGCAGCCCCGGACTCTCTTATGGCTACACCTTC.

As DNA, the CDR3 is TGTGCCAGTAGTCTCGACCTGACGGGGAACACCGGGGAGCTGTTTTTT. This encodes CASSLDLTGNTGELFF. This sequence joins TRBV19 and TRBJ2-2; the D is unclear. Trimming shortened V by 5 bases and J by 1 base, and 14 bases separated the two germline ends. CDR1 and CDR2 (germline): LNHDA, SQIVND (reference sequence). The CDR3 is 16 residues long.

The chain has TRBV6-6 and TRBJ2-7, with 7 bases identical to TRBD2. CDR3 length: 14 residues. The ends lost 8 bases at V and 2 bases at J; junction bases unmatched: 9. CDR1 and CDR2 from the germline V gene are MNHNY and SVGAGI (reference sequence). The CDR3 DNA reads as TGTGCCAGCTCCGTGGGGGGGGTCACCTACGAGCAGTACTTC. Protein product: CASSVGGVTYEQYF.

The chain has TRBV2 and TRBJ2-2, with 15 positions matching TRBD2. Trimming at V came to 7 bases and at J to 0 bases, leaving 9 bases not matched to a gene. Germline assignment: CDR1 SNHLY and CDR2 FYNNEI. The CDR3 totals 19 residues. The CDR3 bases are TGTGCCAGCATGAGAAGGGGACTAGCGGGAGGTTCGAACACCGGGGAGCTGTTTTTT. It codes for CASMRRGLAGGSNTGELFF.

The chain combines TRBV7-9 with TRBJ2-7, with a tentative D call TRBD1 (7 bases). With 5 bases removed from V and 1 base from J, the gap between germline ends came to 9 bases. This CDR3 spans 13 amino acids. Per germline, CDR1 SEHNR and CDR2 FQNEAQ (reference sequence). The CDR3 coding sequence is TGTGCCAGCAGCCAGGGGGGATCCTACGAGCAGTACTTC. Its translation: CASSQGGSYEQYF.

The gene calls are TRBV5-1 and TRBJ1-1; TRBD1 might be the D (5 bases). The germline CDR1 and CDR2 sequences are SGHRS and YFSETQ. Trimming left V 0 bases short and J 7 bases short, with 7 bases between. This CDR3 is 12 amino acids long. CDR3 DNA sequence: TGCGCCAGCAGCTTGGCCGGGGGTGAAGCTTTCTTT. Residues: CASSLAGGEAFF.

The V and J genes are TRBV25-1 and TRBJ2-1; 14 nucleotides match TRBD2. The ends lost 5 bases at V and 9 bases at J; junction bases unmatched: 9. The CDR3 contains 16 residues. Germline lookup yields CDR1 MGHDK and CDR2 SYGVNS. CDR3 residues: CASSRGLAGGLAEQFF. CDR3 bases: TGTGCCAGCAGTAGAGGACTAGCGGGGGGCCTAGCTGAGCAGTTCTTC. The entire variable domain, with the rest obtained from reference TRBV25-1 and TRBJ2-1, is as follows: EADIYQTPRYLVIGTGKKITLECSQTMGHDKMYWYQQDPGMELHLIHYSYGVNSTEKGDLSSESTVSRIRTEHFPLTLESARPSHTSQYLCASSRGLAGGLAEQFFGPGTRLTVL.

The gene calls are TRBV30 and TRBJ2-1; 9 bases are shared with TRBD1. Germline trimming cut 2 bases from V and 10 bases from J; bases unmatched to any gene: 12. Germline loops: CDR1 GTSNPN, CDR2 SVGIG (reference sequence). This CDR3 comprises 15 residues. CDR3 protein: CAWSSGTGPSREQFF. In nucleotides, the CDR3 is TGTGCCTGGAGTTCCGGGACAGGGCCAAGCAGGGAGCAGTTCTTC.

The chain joins TRBV6-6 to TRBJ2-3; 9 bases line up with TRBD2. The junction had 8 bases not matched to a gene; V was cut back by 7 bases and J by 0 bases. The CDR3 spans 16 residues. The V gene's germline CDR1 is MNHNY and CDR2 SVGAGI (reference sequence). In nucleotides, the CDR3 is TGTGCCAGCACCCAAGCGGGGGGCTCTAGCACAGATACGCAGTATTTT. Its protein is CASTQAGGSSTDTQYF.

The table lists this clone with a count of one. The chain is built from TRBV10-3 and TRBJ2-5; D is perhaps TRBD1 (6 bases). The germline V gene has CDR1 ENHRY and CDR2 SYGVKD. The CDR3 contains 19 residues. V was cut by 4 bases and J by 0 bases, with 24 bases left in between. The CDR3 reads CAISGRTQGARGYQETQYF. The DNA of the CDR3 is TGTGCCATCAGTGGAAGGACCCAAGGGGCCAGGGGTTACCAAGAGACCCAGTACTTC.

The chain carries TRBV27 and TRBJ1-2; D may be TRBD1 (6 bases). The CDR3 totals 11 residues. Germline V gives CDR1 MNHEY, CDR2 SMNVEV (reference sequence). The V end was cut by 10 bases, the J end by 3 bases, with 9 bases between. This CDR3 reads CAKTGHYGYTF. The CDR3 DNA is TGTGCCAAGACAGGTCACTATGGCTACACCTTC.

The rearrangement links TRBV7-3 to TRBJ2-1, with TRBD1 matching over 7 bases. The CDR3 is 15 amino acids. Germline V CDR1 and CDR2: SGHTA, FQGTGA. V shed 8 bases, J shed 6 bases, and the junction held 13 bases outside the gene matches. The CDR3 spells CASGRDSALGNEQFF. In DNA, the CDR3 is TGTGCCAGCGGCCGGGACAGCGCCTTGGGCAATGAGCAGTTCTTC.

The DNA of the CDR3 is TGTGCCAGCAGACGATGGCGGGAAAGGACCGGGGAGCTGTTTTTT. As protein: CASRRWRERTGELFF. The chain recombines TRBV6-5 with TRBJ2-2; tentative D call: TRBD2 (6 bases). V was trimmed by 6 bases and J by 5 bases, leaving 16 bases between them. The CDR3 extends over 15 amino acids. CDR1 and CDR2 from the germline V gene are MNHEY and SVGAGI.

The V gene is TRBV5-5, the J gene TRBJ2-1; 8 nucleotides align to TRBD2. The germline V gene has CDR1 SGHKS and CDR2 YYEKEE (reference sequence). CDR3 length equals 16 residues. V lost 9 bases, J lost 0 bases, and 11 bases stayed unmatched. CDR3 DNA: TGTGCCACCCGGCGGGGGGCTGCGAGCTCCTACAATGAGCAGTTCTTC. Translated, it gives CATRRGAASSYNEQFF.

A single count supports this clone. V and J are TRBV28 and TRBJ1-2, with TRBD1 as a possible D gene (5 bases). Trimming shortened V by 5 bases and J by 6 bases, and 13 bases separated the two germline ends. The CDR3 loop spans 13 amino acids. Germline V CDR1 and CDR2: MDHEN, SYDVKM. CDR3 sequence (DNA): TGTGCCAGCAGTCCCCCGGGGGGACATGGCTACACCTTC. It translates to CASSPPGGHGYTF.